The 11 T cell receptor beta chains below were found in one sample sequenced in a study of OX40 agonist ivuxolimab in advanced cancers. Generated by immunoSEQ multiplex PCR, the TCRdb table keeps only in-frame clones and is missing some. This sample has 30,000 to 35,000 clones; about nine tenths occur once, and the top ten carry around 3.9%. Specimen: CD4+ or CD8+ T cells sorted from blood, collected in a trial of the OX40 agonist ivuxolimab. The source is an adult with an advanced solid tumor such as melanoma, head and neck, liver or kidney cancer.

J is TRBJ2-1 and V is TRBV28; D remains unclear. CDR1 and CDR2 (germline): MDHEN, SYDVKM. Trimming stripped 6 bases from V and 4 bases from J, with 4 bases between. This CDR3 is built from 11 residues. The CDR3, as DNA: TGTGCCAGCAGGCAATACAATGAGCAGTTCTTC. Translating it yields CASRQYNEQFF.

In the case of this clone: The identical CDR3 is also encoded by other nucleotide sequences in the sample. This chain uses TRBV19 with TRBJ1-5; TRBD1 matches at 8 bases. Germline loops: CDR1 LNHDA, CDR2 SQIVND (reference sequence). Trimming cost V 5 bases and J 4 bases; bases outside gene matches: 4. The CDR3 is made up of 14 amino acids. Written as DNA, the CDR3 is TGTGCCAGTAGTGGGACAGGTGGGAATCAGCCCCAGCATTTT. Protein product: CASSGTGGNQPQHF.

This chain connects TRBV28 to TRBJ2-3; the D gene could be TRBD1 or TRBD2 (6 bases each). Germline V CDR1 and CDR2: MDHEN, SYDVKM. CDR3 length equals 13 residues. V lost 11 bases, J lost 5 bases, and 17 bases lay in between. CDR3 sequence (DNA): TGTGCCGGGGGGAGGCGGGACATAGATACGCAGTATTTT. Translating gives CAGGRRDIDTQYF.

The rearrangement joins TRBV6-1 to TRBJ2-1; weak D call: TRBD2 (6 bases). The germline gives CDR1 MNHNS, CDR2 SASEGT. With 4 bases removed from V and 7 bases from J, the gap between germline ends came to 14 bases. The length of the CDR3 is 14 residues. CDR3 in DNA: TGTGCCAGCAGTGTTGGGCGGGATTGGAATGAGCAGTTCTTC. Its protein product is CASSVGRDWNEQFF.

DNA for the CDR3: TGTGCCAGCAGTTACTCGGGGGGCCGCACCGGGGAGCTGTTTTTT. It codes for CASSYSGGRTGELFF. V usage is TRBV6-5 and J usage is TRBJ2-2; either TRBD1 or TRBD2 may fit D (6 bases each). Germline CDR1 and CDR2: MNHEY and SVGAGI. The CDR3 spans 15 residues. V was trimmed by 0 bases and J by 4 bases, leaving 9 bases between them.

The chain carries TRBV10-1 and TRBJ2-5; TRBD2 matches 7 bases. Losses at the gene ends were 0 bases for V and 1 base for J; bases not matched to a gene: 5. Germline CDR1 WNHNN, CDR2 SYGVQD (reference sequence). This CDR3 region has 16 residues. This CDR3 is CASSESKASGQETQYF. CDR3 DNA sequence: TGCGCCAGCAGTGAGTCGAAGGCTAGCGGCCAAGAGACCCAGTACTTC.

The chain links TRBV29-1 to TRBJ2-5; D is ambiguous. The germline gives CDR1 SQVTM, CDR2 ANQGSEA. The V and J ends lost 3 bases and 3 bases respectively, with 8 bases between them. CDR3 length equals 12 residues. This chain's CDR3 is CSVDVSEETQYF. The CDR3 DNA is TGCAGCGTTGATGTGTCGGAAGAGACCCAGTACTTC.

The gene calls are TRBV10-3 and TRBJ2-7; D ambiguous. This CDR3 is built from 14 residues. V was trimmed by 0 bases and J by 2 bases, leaving 8 bases between them. In germline, CDR1 is ENHRY, CDR2 SYGVKD. The CDR3 DNA reads TGTGCCATCAGTGAGTCGCCTAGAACCTACGAGCAGTACTTC. This codes for CAISESPRTYEQYF.

This chain joins TRBV6-9 and TRBJ2-3; D could derive from TRBD1 or TRBD2 (5 bases each). CDR1 is MNHGY, CDR2 SVAAGI, per germline. The germline V and J ends were trimmed by 3 bases and 6 bases, with 16 bases remaining between them. CDR3 length equals 15 residues. CDR3 loop: CASSYSGAEGDTQYF. The CDR3 DNA sequence: TGTGCCAGCAGTTACTCCGGCGCCGAGGGGGATACGCAGTATTTT.

V gene TRBV6-1 combines with J gene TRBJ2-3, with a weak D call TRBD2 (5 bases). Germline-derived CDR1 and CDR2 are MNHNS and SASEGT. V gave up 3 bases and J gave up 1 base, with 14 bases separating them. The CDR3 runs 16 residues. CDR3 loop: CASSDRFRGGTDTQYF. For the CDR3, the DNA is TGTGCCAGCAGTGATCGATTTCGGGGTGGCACAGATACGCAGTATTTT.

This clone was counted between two and nine times. The chain uses TRBV5-1 and TRBJ1-5; 9 bases line up with TRBD1. From germline, CDR1 is SGHRS and CDR2 YFSETQ. This CDR3 is built from 14 residues. The trim removed 6 bases at V and 6 bases at J, leaving 7 bases unmatched. The chain's CDR3 is CASTETGGGQPQHF. The CDR3 bases are TGCGCCAGCACGGAAACAGGGGGCGGTCAGCCCCAGCATTTT.